This entry describes one TCR beta chain. The source of the sample is a study of T cell changes during pregnancy in multiple sclerosis. Measured with immunoSEQ multiplex PCR; TCRdb has only the in-frame clones, and not every one. In the table there are over 25,000 clones, 90% of which are singletons. The V end lost 0 bases, the J end lost 6 bases, and 8 bases lay between the germline ends. The CDR3 sequence is 13 residues long. Germline V lookup: CDR1 LGHNT, CDR2 FRNRAP. The V gene is TRBV12-5, the J gene TRBJ1-2; D is unclear. This specimen consisted of CD4+ T cells from peripheral blood mononuclear cells, obtained in the second trimester of pregnancy. The sequence was collected from a female donor in good health, enrolled as a control in a pregnancy study. CDR3 in DNA: TGTGCTAGTGGTTTGGTAGAGGGCGATGGCTACACCTTC. Translating gives CASGLVEGDGYTF.